The 17 T cell receptor beta chains given below trace back to one sample, sequenced in a study of T cell responses to AZD1222 COVID-19 vaccine. Measured with immunoSEQ multiplex PCR; TCRdb has only the in-frame clones, and not every one. The data hold approximately 180,000 clones, with 85% to 95% observed a single time. Sequencing was performed on peripheral blood, taken 28 days after the second dose of the MenACWY control vaccine. The receptors here all came from an adult who received the MenACWY meningococcal vaccine as a control.

The chain combines TRBV19 with TRBJ1-1; D is possibly TRBD1 (5 bases). V lost 4 bases and J 0 bases, leaving 18 bases between the germline ends. CDR3 size: 17 residues. CDR1 is LNHDA and CDR2 is SQIVND in the germline V gene (reference sequence). The CDR3 DNA reads as TGTGCCAGTAGTACAAACTCGTACAGGTACTTGAACACTGAAGCTTTCTTT. As protein: CASSTNSYRYLNTEAFF. The whole variable domain, remainder taken from reference TRBV19 and TRBJ1-1, is DGGITQSPKYLFRKEGQNVTLSCEQNLNHDAMYWYRQDPGQGLRLIYYSQIVNDFQKGDIAEGYSVSREKKESFPLTVTSAQKNPTAFYLCASSTNSYRYLNTEAFFGQGTRLTVV.

V and J are TRBV5-5 and TRBJ1-2; D is unclear. Per the germline V gene, CDR1 is SGHKS and CDR2 is YYEKEE (reference sequence). The CDR3 has 13 residues. V lost 3 bases to trimming and J lost 2 bases, with 8 bases between them. CDR3 sequence: CASSSGWNYGYTF. CDR3 in DNA: TGTGCCAGCAGCTCCGGGTGGAACTATGGCTACACCTTC. Full variable domain (rest looked up from reference TRBV5-5 and TRBJ1-2): DAGVTQSPTHLIKTRGQQVTLRCSPISGHKSVSWYQQVLGQGPQFIFQYYEKEERGRGNFPDRFSARQFPNYSSELNVNALLLGDSALYLCASSSGWNYGYTFGSGTRLTVV.

This clone has just a few counts. The J gene is TRBJ2-5, the V gene TRBV5-1; the D call may be TRBD1 or TRBD2 (6 bases each). This CDR3 comprises 13 residues. V was trimmed by 4 bases and J by 5 bases, leaving 12 bases between them. Germline values: CDR1 SGHRS, CDR2 YFSETQ. The CDR3 sequence is CASSEPGAETQYF. The CDR3 nucleotides are TGCGCCAGCAGCGAGCCGGGGGCGGAGACCCAGTACTTC.

The chain carries TRBV30 and TRBJ2-7; D uncertain. The CDR3 contains 14 residues. Per the germline V gene, CDR1 is GTSNPN and CDR2 is SVGIG (reference sequence). Trimming pared 0 bases from V and 1 base from J, leaving 10 bases between. The CDR3 loop reads CAWSVNIGSYEQYF. In nucleotides, the CDR3 is TGTGCCTGGAGTGTAAATATCGGTTCCTACGAGCAGTACTTC.

The chain carries TRBV7-9 and TRBJ2-5; D is ambiguous. The CDR3 is made up of 14 amino acids. From germline, CDR1 is SEHNR and CDR2 FQNEAQ (reference sequence). Trimming took off 4 bases at V and 6 bases at J, with 15 bases between the two ends. CDR3 protein: CASSYPDPPQTQYF. The CDR3 DNA reads as TGTGCCAGCAGCTACCCGGACCCTCCACAGACCCAGTACTTC.

This chain connects TRBV28 to TRBJ2-7; D is unclear. Germline CDR1 and CDR2: MDHEN and SYDVKM. With 6 bases removed from V and 5 bases from J, the gap between germline ends came to 8 bases. The CDR3 is made up of 11 amino acids. Here the CDR3 DNA reads TGTGCCAGCAGCCTCTATGACGAGCAGTACTTC. Its translation is CASSLYDEQYF.

V is TRBV19 and J is TRBJ1-2; TRBD1 is a possible D gene (5 bases). Germline V gives CDR1 LNHDA, CDR2 SQIVND (reference sequence). CDR3 length: 14 amino acids. With 7 bases removed from V and 2 bases from J, the gap between germline ends came to 14 bases. CDR3 nucleotide sequence: TGTGCCAGTACCCGGGGGAGCCGGAACTATGGCTACACCTTC. It specifies CASTRGSRNYGYTF.

The rearrangement joins TRBV10-1 to TRBJ2-3; no definite D call. CDR3 length equals 14 residues. The V and J ends lost 4 bases and 6 bases respectively, with 14 bases between them. Germline V gene lookup returns CDR1 WNHNN and CDR2 SYGVQD (reference sequence). CDR3 nucleotide sequence: TGCGCCAGCAGTGGATCTGCTTACGGGGATACGCAGTATTTT. Its translation is CASSGSAYGDTQYF.

The genes are TRBV5-1 and TRBJ2-7, with a weak D call TRBD1 (6 bases). The CDR3 covers 14 residues. Germline lookup yields CDR1 SGHRS and CDR2 YFSETQ. V dropped 4 bases and J dropped 2 bases, with 13 bases sitting between them. For the CDR3, the DNA is TGCGCCAGCAGCCCGGACAGCACGACCTACGAGCAGTACTTC. Protein sequence: CASSPDSTTYEQYF.

The chain links TRBV7-2 to TRBJ1-6, with D possibly TRBD1 on 5 matching bases. Germline V gene sequence: CDR1 SGHTA, CDR2 FQGNSA. The CDR3 runs 18 residues. V was trimmed by 5 bases and J by 3 bases, leaving 20 bases between them. The CDR3: CASSNPRLWQGYNSPLHF. For the CDR3, the DNA is TGTGCCAGCAGCAATCCCCGACTGTGGCAGGGCTATAATTCACCCCTCCACTTT.

This chain links TRBV19 with TRBJ2-7; 7 nucleotides align to TRBD2. Germline CDR1 and CDR2: LNHDA and SQIVND (reference sequence). The J segment lost 6 bases and the V segment lost 10 bases, leaving 12 bases of the junction unmatched. The CDR3 is 13 amino acids. CDR3 amino acids: CATKVATSREQYF. DNA of the CDR3: TGTGCCACGAAAGTAGCGACTAGCCGCGAGCAGTACTTC.

The V call is TRBV7-8, the J call TRBJ2-3; D possibly matches TRBD1 or TRBD2 (5 bases each). V was pared by 5 bases and J by 2 bases, with 14 bases between. The germline CDR1 and CDR2 sequences are SGHVS and FQNEAQ. The CDR3 is made up of 15 amino acids. In nucleotides, the CDR3 is TGTGCCAGCAGCCCCCGGGGCAGTAACACAGATACGCAGTATTTT. It specifies CASSPRGSNTDTQYF.

The chain joins TRBV25-1 to TRBJ1-2; a weak D match, TRBD1 (5 bases). This CDR3 comprises 11 residues. The V and J ends lost 5 bases and 5 bases respectively, with 6 bases between them. CDR1 MGHDK and CDR2 SYGVNS come from the germline V gene. The CDR3 spells CASSQGYGYTF. The CDR3 region has the DNA TGTGCCAGCAGTCAGGGATATGGCTACACCTTC.

The chain combines TRBV2 with TRBJ2-1, with unresolved D. This CDR3 region has 16 residues. Germline CDR1 reads SNHLY; CDR2 reads FYNNEI. V shed 6 bases and J shed 0 bases, with 15 bases lying between them. DNA for the CDR3: TGTGCCAGCAGGGGCCTTCACGAGAGCTCCTACAATGAGCAGTTCTTC. It encodes CASRGLHESSYNEQFF. Variable domain in full (rest from reference TRBV2 and TRBJ2-1): EPEVTQTPSHQVTQMGQEVILRCVPISNHLYFYWYRQILGQKVEFLVSFYNNEISEKSEIFDDQFSVERPDGSNFTLKIRSTKLEDSAMYFCASRGLHESSYNEQFFGPGTRLTVL.

This rearrangement joins TRBV5-1 to TRBJ2-6; TRBD1 agrees at 9 bases. CDR3 length equals 18 residues. The V and J ends lost 0 bases and 2 bases, in that order; junction bases with no gene match: 6. Germline V gives CDR1 SGHRS, CDR2 YFSETQ. This CDR3 is CASSLVSQGAPGANVLTF. The CDR3 DNA sequence: TGCGCCAGCAGCTTGGTCTCACAGGGGGCGCCTGGGGCCAACGTCCTGACTTTC.

This chain uses TRBV7-8 with TRBJ1-4; 8 bases are a match to TRBD1. This CDR3 has 15 residues. Germline V gene data show CDR1 as SGHVS and CDR2 as FQNEAQ. The V and J ends lost 5 bases and 8 bases, in that order; junction bases with no gene match: 10. The CDR3 region is CASSLHQGAIEKLFF. The CDR3 DNA reads as TGTGCCAGCAGCCTCCACCAGGGGGCAATCGAAAAACTGTTTTTT.

The CDR3 region has the DNA TGTGCCATCAGTGGTAGCGGAGAGCAGTTCTTC. Translation gives CAISGSGEQFF. The rearrangement links TRBV10-3 to TRBJ2-1; tentatively, D is TRBD2 (6 bases). The CDR3 length is 11 residues. The V end lost 4 bases, the J end lost 10 bases, and 8 bases lay between the germline ends. Germline V gene sequence: CDR1 ENHRY, CDR2 SYGVKD.